A selection of T cell receptor beta chains follows, all from one sample in a study of blood T cell repertoires in COVID-19. TCRdb's copy holds only in-frame clones and misses some; the assay was immunoSEQ multiplex PCR. Seen here are roughly 200,000 clones, around 84% observed once, and the top ten hold under 20%. The sequencing input was PBMCs or T cells enriched from blood (not recorded which). These receptors originate from a middle-aged man who had recovered from COVID-19. Both conserved end residues are part of each CDR3. Fields, in order: V gene, J gene, CDR3 protein.

V gene: TRBV11-2
J gene: TRBJ2-5
CDR3 protein: CASSPRGLAGGPGETQYF

V gene: TRBV9
J gene: TRBJ2-2
CDR3 protein: CASSEDFTGELFF

V gene: TRBV25-1
J gene: TRBJ2-2
CDR3 protein: CASSELGQGRNTGELFF

V gene: TRBV5-6
J gene: TRBJ2-2
CDR3 protein: CASSLPGQGTGELFF

V gene: TRBV24-1
J gene: TRBJ2-1
CDR3 protein: CATAGTQGFNEQFF

V gene: TRBV16
J gene: TRBJ1-1
CDR3 protein: CASSPAYTAQVGAFF

V gene: TRBV28
J gene: TRBJ2-1
CDR3 protein: CASSSGTSGSRDEQFF

V gene: TRBV7-9
J gene: TRBJ2-7
CDR3 protein: CASSFSGMTNHEQYF

V gene: TRBV7-9
J gene: TRBJ2-5
CDR3 protein: CASSPSTPGQAHQETQYF

V gene: TRBV28
J gene: TRBJ2-5
CDR3 protein: CASSSSSSLETQYF

V gene: TRBV6-5
J gene: TRBJ2-7
CDR3 protein: CASSWAGTSGIGEQYF

V gene: TRBV19
J gene: TRBJ1-5
CDR3 protein: CASRSTGGNQPQHF

V gene: TRBV4-1
J gene: TRBJ1-3
CDR3 protein: CASSQDGPVSGNTIYF

V gene: TRBV7-2
J gene: TRBJ1-2
CDR3 protein: CASSTPHSYGYTF

V gene: TRBV27
J gene: TRBJ2-3
CDR3 protein: CASRFTGGPAHTQYF

V gene: TRBV13
J gene: TRBJ2-7
CDR3 protein: CASSKGGVEQYF

V gene: TRBV7-8
J gene: TRBJ1-5
CDR3 protein: CASSLDRAQPQHF

V gene: TRBV7-2
J gene: TRBJ1-5
CDR3 protein: CASGQPNQPQHF

V gene: TRBV18
J gene: TRBJ1-1
CDR3 protein: CASSFSGTGANTEAFF

V gene: TRBV19
J gene: TRBJ1-1
CDR3 protein: CASSIEAGGLAEAFF

V gene: TRBV29-1
J gene: TRBJ1-2
CDR3 protein: CSIDGQDYGYTF

V gene: TRBV24-1
J gene: TRBJ2-1
CDR3 protein: CATSPPGLYNEQFF

V gene: TRBV13
J gene: TRBJ2-1
CDR3 protein: CASSDRQLGSYNEQFF

V gene: TRBV28
J gene: TRBJ1-2
CDR3 protein: CASKTGGSLYGYTF

V gene: TRBV12-3/TRBV12-4
J gene: TRBJ2-5
CDR3 protein: CASSLTGVETQYF

V gene: TRBV6-5
J gene: TRBJ2-7
CDR3 protein: CATQAGSLGEQYF

V gene: TRBV7-8
J gene: TRBJ2-7
CDR3 protein: CASSFREGTYEQYF

V gene: TRBV2
J gene: TRBJ1-1
CDR3 protein: CASSSLRNTEAFF

V gene: TRBV6-5
J gene: TRBJ1-2
CDR3 protein: CASSQGQISNYGYTF

V gene: TRBV9
J gene: TRBJ1-2
CDR3 protein: CASSPEEGSYGYTF

V gene: TRBV4-2
J gene: TRBJ2-1
CDR3 protein: CASSQRTRTYNEQFF

V gene: TRBV3-1/TRBV3-2
J gene: TRBJ2-1
CDR3 protein: CASSQDSSVRTSGQPYNEQFF

V gene: TRBV6-5
J gene: TRBJ1-4
CDR3 protein: CASRGRGGGEKLFF

V gene: TRBV11-3
J gene: TRBJ1-3
CDR3 protein: CASSLDGSGNTIYF

V gene: TRBV2
J gene: TRBJ1-1
CDR3 protein: CASSEAGQGATEAFF

V gene: TRBV15
J gene: TRBJ2-7
CDR3 protein: CATSRDRGFDEQYF

V gene: TRBV11-3
J gene: TRBJ2-1
CDR3 protein: CASSLAGGAQFF

V gene: TRBV7-3
J gene: TRBJ2-7
CDR3 protein: CASDRHGYREIYEQYF

V gene: TRBV27
J gene: TRBJ2-1
CDR3 protein: CASSLGLAEKREQFF

V gene: TRBV4-3
J gene: TRBJ2-7
CDR3 protein: CASSQDQDSYEQYF

V gene: TRBV5-1
J gene: TRBJ1-1
CDR3 protein: CASSLEQGGHTEAFF